These T cell receptor beta chains were read from a single sample in a study of CD8+CD57+ T cells in acquired aplastic anemia. MiXCR, applied by TCRdb to the reads, yields one record per CDR3 protein. The profile shows about half a million distinct CDR3 sequences, around 32% of them singletons. Material for sequencing was sorted CD4+, CD8+, or CD8+CD57+ T cells (not recorded which) from PBMCs. These receptors all stem from a human donor with aplastic anemia. The CDR3 runs from the conserved cysteine through the conserved F or W. A D gene is named only where the DNA matches it firmly. Not every row has a clone size; where given, it reads once, few, many or a size class.

TRBD1	NA	TRBV2	TRBJ2-7	CASSVGTGGFGQYF	TGTGCCAGCAGTGTAGGGACAGGGGGATTCGGGCAGTACTTC
TRBD1	many	TRBV2	TRBJ1-2	CASIPGQGADGYTF	TGTGCCAGCATACCCGGACAGGGGGCAGATGGCTACACCTTC
NA	NA	TRBV7-9	TRBJ2-5	CASRYLTGQETQHF	TGTGCCAGCAGGTATCTGACGGGACAAGAGACCCAGCACTTC
NA	NA	TRBV15	TRBJ1-4	CATSRDDDGGEKLFF	TGTGCCACCAGCAGAGACGATGATGGAGGTGAAAAACTGTTCTTT
TRBD1	NA	TRBV11-2	TRBJ1-6	CASSLPPGQGHQWNSPLHF	TGTGCCAGCAGCTTACCTCCGGGACAGGGGCACCAGTGGAATTCACCCCTCCACTTT
NA	many	TRBV5-1	TRBJ1-2	CASSEDTNYGYTF	TGCGCCAGCAGCGAAGACACTAACTATGGCTACACCTTC
NA	NA	TRBV10-3	TRBJ1-2	CAIPRGTDSGYTF	TGTGCCATTCCTAGGGGGACGGACTCTGGCTACACCTTC
TRBD2	NA	TRBV20-1	TRBJ2-5	CSAKPGLAVPETQYF	TGCAGTGCTAAACCGGGACTAGCGGTTCCAGAGACCCAGTACTTC
NA	many	TRBV2	TRBJ2-7	CASSVEGESYEQYF	TGTGCCAGCAGTGTGGAGGGTGAATCCTACGAGCAGTACTTC
NA	many	TRBV12-3/TRBV12-4	TRBJ2-5	CASSTGLQTQYF	TGTGCCAGCAGTACAGGGTTGCAGACCCAGTACTTC
NA	NA	TRBV9	TRBJ1-5	CASSVDAGRDQPQHF	TGTGCCAGCAGCGTAGATGCAGGTCGGGATCAGCCCCAGCATTTT
NA	many	TRBV7-2	TRBJ1-5	CASSFESNQPQHF	TGTGCCAGCAGCTTCGAAAGCAATCAGCCCCAGCATTTT
TRBD1	NA	TRBV2	TRBJ2-3	CASSEARGQGVTDTQYF	TGTGCCAGCAGTGAAGCTCGGGGACAGGGGGTTACAGATACGCAGTATTTT
TRBD1	many	TRBV15	TRBJ1-5	CATSRFQGEQPQHF	TGTGCCACCAGCAGATTTCAGGGGGAGCAGCCCCAGCATTTT
TRBD2	once	TRBV9	TRBJ2-7	CASSASGTSYEQYF	TGTGCCAGCAGCGCGTCGGGGACTAGCTACGAGCAGTACTTC
NA	NA	TRBV5-1	TRBJ1-3	CASRFGTGDGNTIYF	TGCGCCAGCAGGTTTGGAACCGGAGACGGAAACACCATATATTTT
NA	many	TRBV20-1	TRBJ1-5	CSASPPNNQPQHF	TGCAGTGCTAGCCCTCCAAACAATCAGCCCCAGCATTTT
TRBD1	NA	TRBV3-1	TRBJ1-4	CASSPWTGKNEKLFF	TGTGCCAGCAGCCCATGGACAGGAAAGAATGAAAAACTGTTTTTT
TRBD1	NA	TRBV24-1	TRBJ2-7	CATSDRRTGPYEQYF	TGTGCCACCAGTGATCGACGGACAGGGCCCTACGAGCAGTACTTC
TRBD1	many	TRBV20-1	TRBJ1-2	CSASTGTAYGYTF	TGCAGTGCTAGTACCGGGACAGCTTATGGCTACACCTTC
TRBD1	many	TRBV20-1	TRBJ1-2	CSARKTGTVYGYTF	TGCAGTGCTAGAAAAACAGGGACAGTCTATGGCTACACCTTC
TRBD1	few	TRBV6-2/TRBV6-3	TRBJ1-5	CASRGQGTVQPQHF	TGTGCCAGCAGAGGACAGGGTACGGTTCAGCCCCAGCATTTT
NA	NA	TRBV3-1	TRBJ1-1	CASSQGSANTEAFF	TGTGCCAGCAGCCAGGGGTCAGCGAACACTGAAGCTTTCTTT
NA	few	TRBV14	TRBJ1-3	CASSQDRVSGNTIYF	TGTGCCAGCAGCCAAGATAGAGTATCTGGAAACACCATATATTTT
NA	few	TRBV5-4	TRBJ2-7	CASSQRDVSHEQYF	TGTGCCAGCAGCCAACGGGACGTTTCCCACGAGCAGTACTTC
NA	once	TRBV11-2	TRBJ2-1	CASSLDVRQLNEQFF	TGTGCCAGCAGCTTAGATGTCAGACAGCTCAATGAGCAGTTCTTC
NA	many	TRBV7-3	TRBJ1-2	CASSLTTGYGYTF	TGTGCCAGCAGCTTAACGACAGGATATGGCTACACCTTC
NA	NA	TRBV29-1	TRBJ2-1	CSFETSSYNEQFF	TGCAGCTTTGAAACGAGCTCCTACAATGAGCAGTTCTTC